These T cell receptor beta chains were read from a single sample in a study of cytomegalovirus exposure and HLA in healthy donors. TCRdb keeps only in-frame clones here, not all; method: immunoSEQ multiplex PCR. The table shows roughly 110,000 clones, with over 80% occurring only once. Sequenced material: PBMCs. These receptors came from a man aged 25 to 40 in good health and CMV-seropositive. Each CDR3 is given without its conserved first and last residue. The size entry is marked missing in some rows and otherwise reads once, few, many or a size class.

abundance	v_gene	j_gene	CDR3aa
-	TRBV9	TRBJ2-5	ASSVEGLALSTQY
-	TRBV5-1	TRBJ2-3	ASSYNTDTQY
-	TRBV6-1	TRBJ2-7	ASSQGATYEQY
-	TRBV7-9	TRBJ1-1	ASSFLGDAF
-	TRBV10-3	TRBJ1-6	AISEQGNNSPLH
once	TRBV6-4	TRBJ2-1	ASSLGTGNEQF
-	TRBV29-1	TRBJ1-1	SVGQNTEAF
once	TRBV5-6	TRBJ1-2	ASSLGTGVRNYGYT
-	TRBV5-1	TRBJ1-1	ASSLRDLTEAF
-	TRBV19	TRBJ2-6	ASSGRDRGSSGANVLT
-	TRBV12-5	TRBJ2-7	ASAPGPGLANSYEQY
-	TRBV5-6	TRBJ1-6	ASSLEGTGNSPLH
-	TRBV29-1	-	SVNRGDTYEQY
few	TRBV7-6	TRBJ2-7	ASSLERGGIGEQY
-	TRBV5-1	TRBJ1-2	ASSLGTGGYGYT
-	TRBV5-5	TRBJ1-3	ASSLGGPVFGNTIY
-	TRBV6-5	TRBJ1-6	ASRTGVGSPLH
-	TRBV19	TRBJ2-3	ASSVGGTDTQY
few	TRBV5-5	TRBJ2-7	ASSHFEDRGFYHEQY
once	TRBV11-3	TRBJ1-4	AGITGGQVNEKLF
-	TRBV15	TRBJ1-2	ATSRDWGDRERSNYGYT
-	TRBV5-4	TRBJ1-6	ASSRRPVLVGGSYNSPLH
once	TRBV30	TRBJ2-5	AWSGWRGRETQY
-	TRBV30	TRBJ1-5	AWSVRFGVNQPQH
once	TRBV5-1	TRBJ2-7	ASSRDRGRGEQY
-	TRBV29-1	TRBJ1-5	SASVGEGQPQH
-	TRBV27	TRBJ2-2	ASSSYRVSNDANTGELF
-	TRBV11-3	TRBJ2-5	ASSLSGETQY
-	TRBV6-5	TRBJ1-4	ASSSTGSNEKLF
-	TRBV18	TRBJ1-1	ASSPGTGETEAF
-	TRBV11-2	TRBJ1-2	ASSELGTGDGYT